One and the same sample provided the 32 T cell receptor beta chains below, sequenced in a study of persistence of HIV-infected CD4 T cells. The stimulus was an HIV-1 Gag 15-mer peptide pool, approximately 0.93 ug/peptide/mL. Sorting of responding CD4+ T cells relied on upregulated CD40 ligand together with CD69. The libraries were made with immunoSEQ version 4 in survey mode. Sequenced by immunoSEQ multiplex PCR; TCRdb stores in-frame clones only, minus some. The sample consists of some 23,000 clones, about 74% of them appearing once. Their antigens are not known. The specimen was CD4+ T cells sorted from PBMCs after approximately 19-hour stimulation, collected from a patient who received antiretroviral therapy. These receptors all come from an adult man with HIV who was CMV-seropositive.

The chain joins TRBV9 to TRBJ1-5; no definite D call. Trimming took off 4 bases at V and 1 base at J, with 9 bases between the two ends. This CDR3 has 14 residues. Germline loops: CDR1 SGDLS, CDR2 YYNGEE. CDR3 amino acids: CASSSRTSNQPQHF. Written as DNA, the CDR3 is TGTGCCAGCAGCTCTCGTACGAGCAATCAGCCCCAGCATTTT.

The rearrangement links TRBV5-1 to TRBJ2-7; D is uncertain. The length of the CDR3 is 14 residues. V was pared by 5 bases and J by 0 bases, with 12 bases between. CDR1 and CDR2 from the germline V gene are SGHRS and YFSETQ. The CDR3 region is CASRFSTSSYEQYF. As DNA, the CDR3 is TGCGCCAGCAGATTTAGTACAAGCTCCTACGAGCAGTACTTC.

V usage is TRBV3-1 (or the pseudogene TRBV3-2) and J usage is TRBJ1-1, with TRBD1 identical over 11 bases. This CDR3 is 17 amino acids long. The junction had 4 bases not matched to a gene; V was cut back by 1 base and J by 0 bases. In germline, CDR1 is LGHDT, CDR2 YNNKEL (reference sequence). The DNA for the CDR3 is TGTGCCAGCAGCCAAGCCGGGACAGGGGGAATGAACACTGAAGCTTTCTTT. Translation gives CASSQAGTGGMNTEAFF.

The chain joins TRBV5-1 to TRBJ2-6; D tentatively fits TRBD1 or TRBD2 (5 bases each). Germline values: CDR1 SGHRS, CDR2 YFSETQ. There are 16 residues in the CDR3. V lost 4 bases and J lost 0, with 11 bases in between. DNA for the CDR3: TGCGCCAGCAGCCCACCCGGGACCTCTGGGGCCAACGTCCTGACTTTC. As protein: CASSPPGTSGANVLTF.

The sample holds a few counts of this clone. The genes are TRBV13 and TRBJ1-3, with D unclear. Germline-derived CDR1 and CDR2 are PRHDT and FYEKMQ (reference sequence). V shed 5 bases and J shed 2 bases, with 16 bases lying between them. The CDR3 covers 16 residues. CDR3 in amino acids: CASSRTPGRAGNTIYF. CDR3 nucleotides: TGTGCCAGCAGCCGTACCCCGGGCCGCGCTGGAAACACCATATATTTT. Based on the CDR3 plus reference TRBV13 and TRBJ1-3, the full variable domain is AAGVIQSPRHLIKEKRETATLKCYPIPRHDTVYWYQQGPGQDPQFLISFYEKMQSDKGSIPDRFSAQQFSDYHSELNMSSLELGDSALYFCASSRTPGRAGNTIYFGEGSWLTVV.

In this sample, this clone turned up once. The CDR3 coding sequence is TGCGCCAGCAGCTTTCCGGGACTAGCAAACGAGCAGTACTTC. Translation gives CASSFPGLANEQYF. V usage is TRBV5-1 and J usage is TRBJ2-7, with 9 positions matching TRBD2. This CDR3 comprises 14 residues. The V gene's germline CDR1 is SGHRS and CDR2 YFSETQ. Trimming removed 2 bases from V and 5 bases from J; junction bases left unmatched: 5. Full variable domain (missing parts from reference TRBV5-1 and TRBJ2-7): KAGVTQTPRYLIKTRGQQVTLSCSPISGHRSVSWYQQTPGQGLQFLFEYFSETQRNKGNFPGRFSGRQFSNSRSEMNVSTLELGDSALYLCASSFPGLANEQYFGPGTRLTVT.

This clone was seen once. This chain joins TRBV6-2 or TRBV6-3 and TRBJ2-1; D possibly corresponds to TRBD1 (5 bases). Between the trimmed V and J ends, which lost 5 bases and 10 bases, there was a span of 9 bases. Looked up from germline, CDR1 is MNHEY and CDR2 is SVGEGT. CDR3 length equals 11 residues. For the CDR3, the DNA is TGTGCCAGCAGTAGGGGCAGCGAGCAGTTCTTC. Its translation is CASSRGSEQFF.

The CDR3 sequence: CASSNSGGPTDTQYF. The CDR3 nucleotides are TGTGCCAGCAGCAACAGCGGGGGACCCACAGATACGCAGTATTTT. The chain couples TRBV7-6 to TRBJ2-3, with 8 bases aligning to TRBD2. This CDR3 region has 15 residues. The trim removed 5 bases at V and 2 bases at J, leaving 6 bases unmatched. Germline V gives CDR1 SGHVS, CDR2 FNYEAQ. The variable domain in full, completed from reference TRBV7-6 and TRBJ2-3, reads GAGVSQSPRYKVTKRGQDVALRCDPISGHVSLYWYRQALGQGPEFLTYFNYEAQQDKSGLPNDRFSAERPEGSISTLTIQRTEQRDSAMYRCASSNSGGPTDTQYFGPGTRLTVL.

Comments on this clone: Other DNA sequences in this specimen translate into the identical CDR3. The V call is TRBV28, the J call TRBJ2-7; D is perhaps TRBD1 (6 bases). This CDR3 is built from 14 residues. Germline CDR1 is MDHEN and CDR2 is SYDVKM. Trimming took off 4 bases at V and 3 bases at J, with 13 bases between the two ends. In nucleotides, the CDR3 is TGTGCCAGCAGTTCAGGACAAGGGGGCTACGAGCAGTACTTC. This gives the protein CASSSGQGGYEQYF. Drawing the rest from reference TRBV28 and TRBJ2-7, the complete variable domain is DVKVTQSSRYLVKRTGEKVFLECVQDMDHENMFWYRQDPGLGLRLIYFSYDVKMKEKGDIPEGYSVSREKKERFSLILESASTNQTSMYLCASSSGQGGYEQYFGPGTRLTVT.

The rearrangement uses TRBV28 and TRBJ1-6, with D perhaps TRBD1 (6 bases). The CDR3 contains 15 residues. Germline-derived CDR1 and CDR2 are MDHEN and SYDVKM. The ends were cut back, 2 bases at V and 10 bases at J, with 15 bases in the middle. This CDR3 reads CASSLGSNRVSPLHF. The CDR3 DNA reads as TGTGCCAGCAGTTTAGGGAGTAACAGGGTATCACCCCTCCACTTT.

This clone has a handful of counts. The rearrangement uses TRBV10-1 and TRBJ2-7; TRBD1 is a possible D gene (5 bases). The CDR3 is made up of 12 amino acids. Trimming removed 3 bases at V and 9 bases at J, with 12 bases between. From germline, CDR1 is WNHNN and CDR2 SYGVQD (reference sequence). The CDR3 DNA is TGCGCCAGCAGTGAACAGGCTGTCGGGCAGTACTTC. It yields the protein CASSEQAVGQYF.

This clone was detected only a few times. The chain carries TRBV9 and TRBJ1-1, with TRBD1 matching over 10 bases. Unmatched junction bases numbered 11, after V lost 6 bases and J lost 0 bases. The CDR3 consists of 17 residues. CDR1 SGDLS and CDR2 YYNGEE come from the germline V gene. This chain's CDR3 is CASNKRDRGVLNTEAFF. The CDR3 region has the DNA TGTGCCAGCAACAAAAGGGACAGGGGCGTTTTGAACACTGAAGCTTTCTTT. The entire variable domain, with the rest obtained from reference TRBV9 and TRBJ1-1, is as follows: DSGVTQTPKHLITATGQRVTLRCSPRSGDLSVYWYQQSLDQGLQFLIQYYNGEERAKGNILERFSAQQFPDLHSELNLSSLELGDSALYFCASNKRDRGVLNTEAFFGQGTRLTVV.

V and J are TRBV14 and TRBJ1-1; no reliable D call. Trimming removed 0 bases at V and 1 base at J, with 3 bases between. CDR3 length: 13 amino acids. Germline V gene data show CDR1 as SGHDN and CDR2 as FVKESK. The CDR3 region has the DNA TGTGCCAGCAGCCAAGACTGGAACACTGAAGCTTTCTTT. This encodes CASSQDWNTEAFF.

The chain combines TRBV3-1 (or the pseudogene TRBV3-2) with TRBJ1-5, with TRBD1 identical over 11 bases. The trim removed 5 bases at V and 5 bases at J, leaving 2 bases unmatched. Germline CDR1 LGHDT, CDR2 YNNKEL (reference sequence). This CDR3 is 14 amino acids long. The CDR3 reads CASSADRGHQPQHF. In DNA, the CDR3 is TGTGCCAGCAGCGCGGACAGGGGGCATCAGCCCCAGCATTTT.

The chain recombines TRBV7-2 with TRBJ2-1; 8 nucleotides line up with TRBD2. Germline V gene data show CDR1 as SGHTA and CDR2 as FQGNSA. CDR3 length: 15 residues. The V gene end was trimmed by 1 base and the J gene end by 2 bases; junction bases not matched to a gene: 1. CDR3: CASSLGRGAYNEQFF. CDR3 in DNA: TGTGCCAGCAGCTTAGGGCGGGGGGCCTACAATGAGCAGTTCTTC.

The V and J genes are TRBV6-5 and TRBJ1-3; D remains ambiguous. The CDR3 covers 14 residues. Germline V gives CDR1 MNHEY, CDR2 SVGAGI. V lost 5 bases and J lost 0, with 8 bases in between. CDR3 residues: CASSPTDSGNTIYF. The CDR3 DNA sequence: TGTGCCAGCAGTCCCACGGACTCTGGAAACACCATATATTTT.

The chain links TRBV12-3 or TRBV12-4 to TRBJ2-3; TRBD2 agrees at 9 bases. V shed 6 bases and J 4 bases; nucleotides not matched to a gene: 2. The CDR3 totals 13 residues. CDR3 in amino acids: CASSSSGADTQYF. The DNA for the CDR3 is TGTGCCAGCAGCTCTAGCGGGGCAGATACGCAGTATTTT.

This chain connects TRBV27 to TRBJ2-1, with 8 bases matching TRBD1. The CDR3 is 13 amino acids. Germline V gives CDR1 MNHEY, CDR2 SMNVEV (reference sequence). V was pared by 6 bases and J by 6 bases, with 4 bases of the junction left unmatched. As DNA, the CDR3 is TGTGCCAGCAGCCGTACAGGGGGCAATGAGCAGTTCTTC. This sequence encodes CASSRTGGNEQFF.

This chain joins TRBV7-9 and TRBJ2-1, with 8 bases that match TRBD2. Germline trimming cut 5 bases from V and 3 bases from J; bases unmatched to any gene: 9. The CDR3 consists of 16 residues. Germline CDR1 and CDR2: SEHNR and FQNEAQ (reference sequence). This chain's CDR3 is CASSALLRGDYNEQFF. As DNA, the CDR3 is TGTGCCAGCAGCGCCCTACTGCGGGGGGACTACAATGAGCAGTTCTTC.

This clone was seen only a few times. The chain links TRBV9 to TRBJ2-7, with TRBD1 matching over 7 bases. The CDR3 covers 15 residues. Germline CDR1 is SGDLS and CDR2 is YYNGEE. V trimming: 1 base; J trimming: 4 bases; junction bases outside the gene matches: 8. The CDR3 protein is CASSVQPGQLYEQYF. The CDR3 DNA is TGTGCCAGCAGCGTACAGCCGGGACAGCTTTACGAGCAGTACTTC.

This clone was counted between two and nine times. The chain has TRBV24-1 and TRBJ2-2; D call uncertain. The V gene lost 5 bases and the J gene lost 6 bases, with 9 bases spanning the gap. Germline lookup yields CDR1 KGHDR and CDR2 SFDVKD. CDR3 length: 13 amino acids. CDR3 nucleotide sequence: TGTGCCACCAGTGGGGGTAACGCCGGGGAGCTGTTTTTT. It yields the protein CATSGGNAGELFF.

J is TRBJ1-5 and V is TRBV7-2, with D uncertain. Per germline, CDR1 SGHTA and CDR2 FQGNSA. Between the trimmed V and J ends, which lost 5 bases and 3 bases, there was a span of 11 bases. There are 14 residues in the CDR3. The CDR3 protein is CASSADGYNQPQHF. The DNA for the CDR3 is TGTGCCAGCAGCGCGGACGGATACAATCAGCCCCAGCATTTT.

The chain is built from TRBV12-5 and TRBJ2-7, with 8 bases that match TRBD1. V shed 5 bases, J shed 3 bases, and the junction held 12 bases outside the gene matches. CDR1 and CDR2 from the germline V gene are LGHNT and FRNRAP. CDR3 size: 16 residues. Here the CDR3 reads CASGLRRTGMDYEQYF. In DNA form, the CDR3 reads TGTGCTAGTGGTCTCCGAAGGACAGGGATGGACTACGAGCAGTACTTC.

The V gene is TRBV28, the J gene TRBJ1-5, with 9 bases fitting TRBD1. The V and J ends lost 5 bases and 0 bases, in that order; junction bases with no gene match: 5. CDR3 size: 16 residues. The germline V gene has CDR1 MDHEN and CDR2 SYDVKM. The CDR3 spells CASSPGTGNSNQPQHF. CDR3 in DNA: TGTGCCAGCAGTCCCGGGACAGGGAATAGCAATCAGCCCCAGCATTTT.

This clone has only a few counts. V gene TRBV19 combines with J gene TRBJ2-1; D may be TRBD1 or TRBD2 (7 bases each). Trimming stripped 8 bases from V and 4 bases from J, with 21 bases between. CDR3 length: 16 residues. Germline values: CDR1 LNHDA, CDR2 SQIVND (reference sequence). CDR3 in DNA: TGTGCCAGTCATGGAAGGGGGCGGGGGACGTACAATGAGCAGTTCTTC. This gives the protein CASHGRGRGTYNEQFF. The entire variable domain, with the rest obtained from reference TRBV19 and TRBJ2-1, is as follows: DGGITQSPKYLFRKEGQNVTLSCEQNLNHDAMYWYRQDPGQGLRLIYYSQIVNDFQKGDIAEGYSVSREKKESFPLTVTSAQKNPTAFYLCASHGRGRGTYNEQFFGPGTRLTVL.

V is TRBV18 and J is TRBJ1-1; D gene uncertain. The CDR3 sequence is 14 residues long. Trimming removed 2 bases at V and 5 bases at J, with 12 bases between. Germline CDR1 reads KGHSH; CDR2 reads LQKENI. The CDR3 region is CASSPSVRETEAFF. The DNA of the CDR3 is TGTGCCAGCTCACCATCGGTGCGGGAAACTGAAGCTTTCTTT.

This chain joins TRBV6-5 and TRBJ1-5; D remains ambiguous. The CDR3 spans 10 residues. Germline assignment: CDR1 MNHEY and CDR2 SVGAGI. The germline V and J ends were trimmed by 7 bases and 7 bases, with 5 bases remaining between them. In DNA, the CDR3 is TGTGCCAGCAATTTCCAGCCCCAGCATTTT. This encodes CASNFQPQHF.

This clone was recorded only once. The chain joins TRBV19 to TRBJ1-2; the match to TRBD1 covers 7 bases. Losses at the gene ends were 3 bases for V and 6 bases for J; bases not matched to a gene: 7. This CDR3 has 14 residues. Germline CDR1 is LNHDA and CDR2 is SQIVND (reference sequence). The CDR3 spells CASSIPQGQHGYTF. The CDR3 region has the DNA TGTGCCAGTAGTATTCCTCAGGGACAGCATGGCTACACCTTC. Full variable domain (missing parts from reference TRBV19 and TRBJ1-2): DGGITQSPKYLFRKEGQNVTLSCEQNLNHDAMYWYRQDPGQGLRLIYYSQIVNDFQKGDIAEGYSVSREKKESFPLTVTSAQKNPTAFYLCASSIPQGQHGYTFGSGTRLTVV.

The chain couples TRBV5-1 to TRBJ2-2; D perhaps matches TRBD2 (6 bases). The CDR3 has 16 residues. Between the trimmed V and J ends, which lost 0 bases and 2 bases, there was a span of 11 bases. Looked up from germline, CDR1 is SGHRS and CDR2 is YFSETQ. The CDR3 reads CASSLAAGINTGELFF. The CDR3 DNA sequence: TGCGCCAGCAGCTTGGCCGCGGGAATTAACACCGGGGAGCTGTTTTTT.

This chain links TRBV7-2 with TRBJ2-3; perhaps TRBD2 as D (5 bases). With 5 bases removed from V and 2 bases from J, the gap between germline ends came to 8 bases. The CDR3 is 13 residues long. In germline, CDR1 is SGHTA, CDR2 FQGNSA. CDR3 protein: CASSPGITDTQYF. The CDR3 coding sequence is TGTGCCAGCAGCCCCGGGATCACAGATACGCAGTATTTT.

By share of the sample, this clone is medium-sized (0.01 to 0.1%). The rearrangement links TRBV19 to TRBJ2-3; no definite D call. CDR3 size: 11 residues. Germline V gene data show CDR1 as LNHDA and CDR2 as SQIVND (reference sequence). The germline V and J ends were trimmed by 6 bases and 6 bases, with 7 bases remaining between them. The DNA for the CDR3 is TGTGCCAGTAGGGTGGGGGATACGCAGTATTTT. Translating gives CASRVGDTQYF.

This rearrangement joins TRBV27 to TRBJ1-5, with 10 positions matching TRBD1. Germline lookup yields CDR1 MNHEY and CDR2 SMNVEV (reference sequence). V lost 6 bases and J lost 6; bases outside the gene matches: 8. This CDR3 has 15 residues. CDR3 sequence (DNA): TGTGCCAGCAGCCCCGGACAGGGGGTGAGTCAGCCCCAGCATTTT. Its protein product is CASSPGQGVSQPQHF.